The 13 T cell receptor beta chains listed next were all sequenced from one sample in a study of blood T cell repertoires in COVID-19. The data were produced by immunoSEQ multiplex PCR, yet TCRdb's version contains in-frame clones alone and is incomplete. The sample contains almost 400,000 clones, approximately 88% of which appear only once. Sequencing input: PBMCs or T cells enriched from blood (not recorded which). The source of these receptors is a woman aged 25-40 years with acute COVID-19.

This sequence joins TRBV5-8 and TRBJ1-4; tentative D call: TRBD1 (5 bases). V shed 4 bases and J shed 7 bases, with 17 bases lying between them. There are 15 residues in the CDR3. From germline, CDR1 is SGHTS and CDR2 YDEGEE. CDR3 DNA sequence: TGTGCCAGCAGCCCCTTGACAGCCGACAGTGAAAAACTGTTTTTT. Its translation: CASSPLTADSEKLFF.

This chain joins TRBV11-2 and TRBJ2-3, with D uncertain. V gave up 1 base and J gave up 0 bases, with 5 bases separating them. The length of the CDR3 is 14 residues. Germline V gives CDR1 SGHAT, CDR2 FQNNGV. In DNA form, the CDR3 reads TGTGCCAGCAGCTTAGGAGCTAGCACAGATACGCAGTATTTT. It translates to CASSLGASTDTQYF.

This clone was detected only once. The chain uses TRBV28 and TRBJ1-1; D not resolved. Germline V gene sequence: CDR1 MDHEN, CDR2 SYDVKM. The CDR3 runs to 15 residues. With 3 bases removed from V and 1 base from J, the gap between germline ends came to 12 bases. Here the CDR3 DNA reads TGTGCCAGCAGTTTGGTCCCGGCGGGGAACACTGAAGCTTTCTTT. Translation gives CASSLVPAGNTEAFF.

This clone was counted a few times. The chain carries TRBV5-8 and TRBJ1-4; TRBD1 aligns across 7 bases. J gave up 4 bases and V 1 base, and 7 bases lay outside the gene matches. Germline CDR1 reads SGHTS; CDR2 reads YDEGEE. CDR3 size: 16 residues. CDR3 amino acids: CASSLPGDRDNEKLFF. Written as DNA, the CDR3 is TGTGCCAGCAGCTTGCCCGGGGACAGAGATAATGAAAAACTGTTTTTT.

The J gene is TRBJ2-7, the V gene TRBV24-1, with D unclear. The length of the CDR3 is 11 residues. CDR1 and CDR2 (germline): KGHDR, SFDVKD. V lost 12 bases and J lost 6, with 14 bases in between. CDR3 region: CALHILSEQYF. In DNA form, the CDR3 reads TGTGCCTTGCACATCCTCTCCGAGCAGTACTTC.

The chain uses TRBV6-5 and TRBJ1-5, with TRBD1 as a possible D gene (5 bases). Trimming removed 2 bases from V and 7 bases from J, with 15 bases in between. The CDR3 runs 15 residues. Germline loops: CDR1 MNHEY, CDR2 SVGAGI. The CDR3: CASSYGGVKGQPQHF. The CDR3 DNA reads as TGTGCCAGCAGTTACGGAGGGGTCAAAGGCCAGCCCCAGCATTTT.

The chain combines TRBV6-1 with TRBJ2-2, with 9 nucleotides matching TRBD1. V trimming: 4 bases; J trimming: 4 bases; junction bases outside the gene matches: 10. This CDR3 region has 17 residues. The germline V gene encodes CDR1 MNHNS and CDR2 SASEGT. CDR3 DNA sequence: TGTGCCAGCAGTGGGATGGGGACAGGGACGCCCACCGGGGAGCTGTTTTTT. Encoded protein: CASSGMGTGTPTGELFF.

The CDR3 here is CASSPQGNEQFF. DNA for the CDR3: TGTGCCAGCAGTCCTCAGGGAAATGAGCAGTTCTTC. This chain uses TRBV6-5 with TRBJ2-1, with D perhaps TRBD1 (5 bases). CDR1 is MNHEY, CDR2 SVGAGI, per germline. The CDR3 length is 12 residues. Trimming left V 5 bases short and J 7 bases short, with 9 bases between.

Of note for this clone: In the same sample, other DNA sequences code for this CDR3. This CDR3 is CASSLRGNTEAFF. The DNA of the CDR3 is TGTGCCAGTAGCCTCAGGGGAAACACTGAAGCTTTCTTT. The J gene is TRBJ1-1, the V gene TRBV19, with D possibly being TRBD1 (6 bases). V was trimmed by 6 bases and J by 2 bases, leaving 10 bases between them. Germline CDR1 and CDR2: LNHDA and SQIVND (reference sequence). The CDR3 sequence is 13 residues long.

The chain uses TRBV24-1 and TRBJ1-5, with D maybe TRBD1 (6 bases). CDR1 is KGHDR, CDR2 SFDVKD, per germline. The V end lost 5 bases, the J end lost 7 bases, and 11 bases lay between the germline ends. The CDR3 has 13 residues. In nucleotides, the CDR3 is TGTGCCACCAGTGGGGGGGGCTTCCAGCCCCAGCATTTT. Translating it yields CATSGGGFQPQHF.

This chain uses TRBV3-1 (or the pseudogene TRBV3-2) with TRBJ1-1, with unresolved D. Trimming removed 0 bases from V and 7 bases from J, with 6 bases in between. This CDR3 is built from 12 residues. Germline V CDR1 and CDR2: LGHDT, YNNKEL (reference sequence). CDR3 loop: CASSQDFNEAFF. The CDR3 nucleotides read TGTGCCAGCAGCCAAGATTTCAATGAAGCTTTCTTT.

The chain couples TRBV2 to TRBJ2-1, with 9 bases that match TRBD2. The junction had 10 bases not matched to a gene; V was cut back by 7 bases and J by 12 bases. The CDR3 runs 13 residues. The germline CDR1 and CDR2 sequences are SNHLY and FYNNEI. Written as DNA, the CDR3 is TGTGCCAGCACGTGGCGGGGGGGCAATCCGCAGTTCTTC. Its protein product is CASTWRGGNPQFF.

The genes are TRBV5-1 and TRBJ2-5; D gene unclear. V shed 4 bases and J shed 0 bases, with 4 bases lying between them. This CDR3 region has 12 residues. From germline, CDR1 is SGHRS and CDR2 YFSETQ. CDR3 coding DNA: TGCGCCAGCAGCCCGTACCAAGAGACCCAGTACTTC. Translating it yields CASSPYQETQYF.